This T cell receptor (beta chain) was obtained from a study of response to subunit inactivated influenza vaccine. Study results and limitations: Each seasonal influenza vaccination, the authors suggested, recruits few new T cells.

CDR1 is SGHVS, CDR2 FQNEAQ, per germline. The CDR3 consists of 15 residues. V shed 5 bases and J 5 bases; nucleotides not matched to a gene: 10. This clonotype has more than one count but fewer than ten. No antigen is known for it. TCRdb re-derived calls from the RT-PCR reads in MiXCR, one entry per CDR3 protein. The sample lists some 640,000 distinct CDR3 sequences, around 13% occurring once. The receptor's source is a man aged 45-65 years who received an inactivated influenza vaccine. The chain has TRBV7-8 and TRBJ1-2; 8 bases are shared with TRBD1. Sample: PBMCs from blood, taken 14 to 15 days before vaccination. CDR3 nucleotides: TGTGCCAGCAGCACCTACTCGACAGGGGTTTATGGCTACACCTTC. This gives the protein CASSTYSTGVYGYTF.